This TCR beta chain was documented in a study of cytomegalovirus exposure and HLA in healthy donors. There are 14 residues in the CDR3. V gave up 0 bases and J gave up 8 bases; unmatched junction bases: 7. Germline V gene sequence: CDR1 SGHRS, CDR2 YFSETQ. The protocol was immunoSEQ multiplex PCR, while the TCRdb copy is restricted to in-frame clones and leaves out a portion. Of about 170,000 clones in the sample, just under 90% were seen once. Sample: PBMCs. The clonotype comes from a young woman in good health and CMV-seronegative. This chain joins TRBV5-1 and TRBJ1-2, with 7 bases aligning to TRBD1. The CDR3 sequence: CASSLEDRPHGYTF. DNA of the CDR3: TGCGCCAGCAGCTTGGAGGACAGGCCTCACGGCTACACCTTC.